Presented here are 20 T cell receptor beta chains from one specimen sequenced in a study of T cell responses to AZD1222 COVID-19 vaccine. Assay used: immunoSEQ multiplex PCR; TCRdb lists only in-frame clones, some missing. The data hold roughly 65,000 clones, with 80% to 85% observed a single time. The material sequenced was peripheral blood, taken on day 0 of AZD1222 vaccination. Source of these receptors: an adult in good health.

The gene calls are TRBV27 and TRBJ1-5; possibly TRBD1 for D (5 bases). Germline assignment: CDR1 MNHEY and CDR2 SMNVEV (reference sequence). V gave up 2 bases and J gave up 4 bases, with 12 bases separating them. The CDR3 has 15 residues. CDR3: CASSLVSDRNQPQHF. CDR3 nucleotides: TGTGCCAGCAGTTTAGTCTCCGACAGAAATCAGCCCCAGCATTTT.

The gene calls are TRBV19 and TRBJ1-1; D may be TRBD1 (5 bases). CDR3 length: 13 residues. Looked up from germline, CDR1 is LNHDA and CDR2 is SQIVND (reference sequence). The germline V and J ends were trimmed by 7 bases and 7 bases, with 16 bases remaining between them. The CDR3 sequence is CASKSSGGVEAFF. The CDR3 nucleotides are TGTGCCAGTAAGTCATCGGGGGGGGTTGAAGCTTTCTTT.

This sequence joins TRBV2 and TRBJ1-5; 8 bases align to TRBD1. Germline V lookup: CDR1 SNHLY, CDR2 FYNNEI. The length of the CDR3 is 15 residues. V was pared by 1 base and J by 6 bases, with 5 bases of the junction left unmatched. The CDR3, as DNA: TGTGCCAGCAGTGAAGGGACAGGGAGGAGTCAGCCCCAGCATTTT. Its translation is CASSEGTGRSQPQHF.

The V call is TRBV3-1 (or the pseudogene TRBV3-2), the J call TRBJ1-6; unclear D gene. CDR1 is LGHDT and CDR2 is YNNKEL in the germline V gene (reference sequence). The V gene lost 0 bases and the J gene lost 10 bases, with 13 bases spanning the gap. The CDR3 loop spans 15 amino acids. CDR3 in DNA: TGTGCCAGCAGCCAAGATTTCGTATCGAGGTCACCCCTCCACTTT. This gives the protein CASSQDFVSRSPLHF.

This clone was recorded a few times. The chain links TRBV7-2 to TRBJ1-6, with a tentative D call TRBD1 (5 bases). Trimming pared 3 bases from V and 15 bases from J, leaving 15 bases between. Germline CDR1 SGHTA, CDR2 FQGNSA. The CDR3 has 13 residues. CDR3 DNA sequence: TGTGCCAGCAGCTTGTCCGACAGCTTGTTCCTCCACTTT. It is translated as CASSLSDSLFLHF.

The genes are TRBV24-1 and TRBJ2-2; D ambiguous. Trimming shortened V by 9 bases and J by 4 bases, and 14 bases separated the two germline ends. The CDR3 has 14 residues. The germline CDR1 and CDR2 sequences are KGHDR and SFDVKD. Here the CDR3 DNA reads TGTGCCACCCCTTTGGTCTCTTCCACCGGGGAGCTGTTTTTT. It encodes CATPLVSSTGELFF.

The chain combines TRBV6-5 with TRBJ1-2; D is possibly TRBD1 (5 bases). The V gene's germline CDR1 is MNHEY and CDR2 SVGAGI. This CDR3 spans 15 amino acids. V lost 4 bases to trimming and J lost 7 bases, with 19 bases between them. The CDR3 nucleotides read TGTGCCAGCAGTTTAAGGGACCTTGGGGTGTCTGGCTACACCTTC. Translating gives CASSLRDLGVSGYTF.

J is TRBJ2-5 and V is TRBV5-1, with D possibly matching TRBD1 (6 bases). The CDR3 has 14 residues. Trimming stripped 1 base from V and 5 bases from J, with 12 bases between. From germline, CDR1 is SGHRS and CDR2 YFSETQ. CDR3 residues: CASSLSGARETQYF. CDR3 sequence (DNA): TGCGCCAGCAGCTTGTCAGGGGCCAGGGAGACCCAGTACTTC.

This clone was counted a single time. The chain couples TRBV18 to TRBJ1-1; 12 bases align to TRBD1. The CDR3 runs to 15 residues. Germline CDR1 and CDR2: KGHSH and LQKENI. The J segment lost 4 bases and the V segment lost 5 bases, leaving 5 bases of the junction unmatched. In DNA form, the CDR3 reads TGTGCCAGCTCATCCGGGACAGGGGGCATCACTGAAGCTTTCTTT. Translating it yields CASSSGTGGITEAFF.

The chain couples TRBV5-6 to TRBJ2-1; TRBD1 matches at 10 bases. V gave up 5 bases and J gave up 14 bases; unmatched junction bases: 13. The CDR3 sequence is 14 residues long. Germline values: CDR1 SGHDT, CDR2 YYEEEE. The CDR3 protein is CASRAGVFGTGEFF. CDR3 DNA: TGTGCCAGCAGGGCTGGGGTATTCGGGACAGGGGAGTTCTTC.

In this sample, this clone turned up a few times. Other DNA sequences in the same sample also yield this CDR3. The V and J genes are TRBV4-1 and TRBJ2-1, with TRBD1 as a possible D gene (5 bases). Trimming shortened V by 1 base and J by 4 bases, and 11 bases separated the two germline ends. The CDR3 length is 15 residues. Germline CDR1 reads MGHRA; CDR2 reads YSYEKL. The CDR3 is CASSQARVRYNEQFF. Here the CDR3 DNA reads TGCGCCAGCAGCCAAGCCAGGGTACGATACAATGAGCAGTTCTTC.

The chain couples TRBV11-2 to TRBJ2-1, with a possible D match to TRBD1 (5 bases). The CDR3 is 14 residues long. Trimming removed 11 bases at V and 8 bases at J, with 22 bases between. Looked up from germline, CDR1 is SGHAT and CDR2 is FQNNGV. The CDR3 DNA is TGTGCCTCCTGCCCTGGTAGGGGTTCCTATGAGCAGTTCTTC. Its protein product is CASCPGRGSYEQFF.

This chain joins TRBV5-4 and TRBJ1-2; 7 bases align to TRBD1. The V and J ends lost 2 bases and 3 bases, in that order; junction bases with no gene match: 7. The CDR3 consists of 15 residues. Per the germline V gene, CDR1 is SGHNT and CDR2 is YYREEE (reference sequence). The CDR3 loop is CASSFRGGEDYGYTF. The CDR3 DNA reads as TGTGCCAGCAGCTTTAGAGGGGGCGAGGACTATGGCTACACCTTC. The full variable domain, its missing parts supplied by reference TRBV5-4 and TRBJ1-2, is ETGVTQSPTHLIKTRGQQVTLRCSSQSGHNTVSWYQQALGQGPQFIFQYYREEENGRGNFPPRFSGLQFPNYSSELNVNALELDDSALYLCASSFRGGEDYGYTFGSGTRLTVV.

V usage is TRBV4-1 and J usage is TRBJ2-1, with D possibly TRBD2 on 5 matching bases. There are 18 residues in the CDR3. V was pared by 0 bases and J by 5 bases, with 20 bases between. The germline gives CDR1 MGHRA, CDR2 YSYEKL. The DNA of the CDR3 is TGCGCCAGCAGCCAAGATGGAGGCAGGTACAGTTCGCACAATGAGCAGTTCTTC. Translating it yields CASSQDGGRYSSHNEQFF.

The chain is built from TRBV12-5 and TRBJ1-6; 8 bases map to TRBD1. The ends lost 4 bases at V and 11 bases at J; junction bases unmatched: 10. From germline, CDR1 is LGHNT and CDR2 FRNRAP. CDR3 length equals 15 residues. This CDR3 is CASGSRTDRDAPLHF. As DNA, the CDR3 is TGTGCTAGTGGTTCTAGGACGGACAGGGACGCACCCCTCCACTTT.

The chain is built from TRBV7-2 and TRBJ1-2; 9 bases fit TRBD1. Germline V gene data show CDR1 as SGHTA and CDR2 as FQGNSA. The CDR3 sequence is 14 residues long. Trimming at V came to 1 base and at J to 5 bases, leaving 2 bases not matched to a gene. The CDR3: CASSLGGTGYGYTF. The CDR3 DNA is TGTGCCAGCAGCTTAGGAGGGACAGGGTATGGCTACACCTTC.

The rearrangement joins TRBV7-2 to TRBJ1-2, with 11 nucleotides matching TRBD1. Germline CDR1 is SGHTA and CDR2 is FQGNSA. The trim removed 5 bases at V and 8 bases at J, leaving 7 bases unmatched. The length of the CDR3 is 14 residues. CDR3 in DNA: TGTGCCAGCAGCCCCGGACAGGGGGCAAGGGGCTACACCTTC. Its protein is CASSPGQGARGYTF.

V gene TRBV20-1 combines with J gene TRBJ2-5; no clear D gene. Germline V gene lookup returns CDR1 DFQATT and CDR2 SNEGSKA (reference sequence). The CDR3 has 11 amino acids. Trimming pared 6 bases from V and 2 bases from J, leaving 7 bases between. CDR3 DNA: TGCAGTGCGCTGGGGCAAGAGACCCAGTACTTC. This translates into CSALGQETQYF.

V usage is TRBV10-2 and J usage is TRBJ2-1; perhaps TRBD2 as D (6 bases). Germline lookup yields CDR1 WSHSY and CDR2 SAAADI. CDR3 size: 13 residues. Trimming took off 1 base at V and 10 bases at J, with 11 bases between the two ends. The CDR3 spells CASSELRDLEQFF. CDR3 DNA: TGCGCCAGCAGTGAGTTGCGGGACCTAGAGCAGTTCTTC.

The chain joins TRBV6-5 to TRBJ1-1; 10 nucleotides agree with TRBD1. In germline, CDR1 is MNHEY, CDR2 SVGAGI. This CDR3 contains 15 residues. Germline trimming cut 2 bases from V and 5 bases from J; bases unmatched to any gene: 5. Here the CDR3 DNA reads TGTGCCAGCAGTTACGCCGGACAGGGGGGGACTGAAGCTTTCTTT. Amino acids: CASSYAGQGGTEAFF.